The 21 T cell receptor beta chains in this list originate from one sample, sequenced in a study of blood T cells in healthy people across ages (dated by TCRdb to about 2015). Receptor amplification or capture employed 5' RACE. A second 7 to 11 cycle PCR used a sample-barcoded 5' primer and a J-beta primer mix. Using fastp trimming at Q25 and MiXCR clonotype assembly, TCRdb reanalyzed the public sequencing data and kept in-frame beta chains. Entries that share a CDR3 protein sequence are merged under the most common genes and DNA. The sample records around 1,900,000 distinct CDR3 sequences, 30% to 40% of which are singletons. The ten largest clonotypes hold around 23% of the sample. The sample comprised blood. The source of these receptors is a human donor in good health.

The chain uses TRBV11-2 and TRBJ2-1; tentatively, D is TRBD1 or TRBD2 (5 bases each). From germline, CDR1 is SGHAT and CDR2 FQNNGV. CDR3 size: 15 residues. The V end was cut by 3 bases, the J end by 9 bases, with 18 bases between. The CDR3 loop is CASSFGTPTSGEQFF. As DNA, the CDR3 is TGTGCCAGCAGCTTCGGGACCCCGACGAGTGGTGAGCAGTTCTTC.

The chain recombines TRBV27 with TRBJ2-1; a possible D gene is TRBD2 (6 bases). Germline CDR1 MNHEY, CDR2 SMNVEV (reference sequence). Deletions cut 3 bases from V and 6 bases from J, with 18 bases between. There are 16 residues in the CDR3. Here the CDR3 reads CASSFVLVTRGNEQFF. The CDR3 nucleotides read TGTGCCAGCAGTTTTGTCCTGGTGACGCGGGGCAATGAGCAGTTCTTC.

This clonotype was seen at least ten times. The rearrangement joins TRBV12-3 or TRBV12-4 to TRBJ2-7; TRBD2 aligns across 7 bases. V shed 4 bases, J shed 4 bases, and the junction held 10 bases outside the gene matches. The CDR3 covers 15 residues. CDR3 loop: CASSSPSTSRYEQYF. The CDR3 nucleotides read TGTGCCAGCAGTTCCCCATCGACTAGCCGGTACGAGCAGTACTTC.

This clonotype was found a few times. This chain links TRBV29-1 with TRBJ2-5; 7 bases match TRBD2. The CDR3 totals 13 residues. Germline V gene data show CDR1 as SQVTM and CDR2 as ANQGSEA. Trimming at V came to 7 bases and at J to 2 bases, leaving 7 bases not matched to a gene. The CDR3: CSAARGGQETQYF. CDR3 coding DNA: TGCAGCGCCGCGCGGGGAGGGCAAGAGACCCAGTACTTC.

This chain connects TRBV27 to TRBJ2-7; 12 bases line up with TRBD2. Per germline, CDR1 MNHEY and CDR2 SMNVEV (reference sequence). This CDR3 is built from 14 residues. V dropped 6 bases and J dropped 5; count of bases not matched to a gene: 5. The CDR3: CASRSSGGANEQYF. Written as DNA, the CDR3 is TGTGCCAGCAGATCTAGCGGGGGGGCGAACGAGCAGTACTTC.

The gene calls are TRBV14 and TRBJ2-5; D is unresolved. The CDR3 has 15 residues. The germline V gene has CDR1 SGHDN and CDR2 FVKESK. V shed 5 bases and J shed 0 bases, with 13 bases lying between them. CDR3 in amino acids: CASSLRTWYQETQYF. For the CDR3, the DNA is TGTGCCAGCAGCTTAAGGACCTGGTACCAAGAGACCCAGTACTTC.

The sample holds a few counts of this clonotype. The chain has TRBV13 and TRBJ2-1; D remains ambiguous. Trimming cost V 3 bases and J 6 bases, with 12 bases left between them. In germline, CDR1 is PRHDT, CDR2 FYEKMQ (reference sequence). The CDR3 loop spans 14 amino acids. The DNA of the CDR3 is TGTGCCAGCAGCTTTCGAGACGGTGTCAATGAGCAGTTCTTC. Its protein product is CASSFRDGVNEQFF.

In this sample, this clonotype turned up a few times. The V call is TRBV7-2, the J call TRBJ2-1; a possible D gene is TRBD2 (5 bases). Germline V gene lookup returns CDR1 SGHTA and CDR2 FQGNSA. The CDR3 runs to 13 residues. Trimming stripped 5 bases from V and 12 bases from J, with 17 bases between. DNA for the CDR3: TGTGCCAGCAGCCCCGGGGTGGGAGTAAGGCAGTTCTTC. Translating it yields CASSPGVGVRQFF.

The chain couples TRBV7-6 to TRBJ1-1; D gene uncertain. The CDR3 sequence is 13 residues long. CDR1 is SGHVS, CDR2 FNYEAQ, per germline. Trimming took off 8 bases at V and 0 bases at J, with 10 bases between the two ends. CDR3 sequence (DNA): TGTGCCAGCCAAGTTCGCATGAACACTGAAGCTTTCTTT. Translating gives CASQVRMNTEAFF. Filled out from reference TRBV7-6 and TRBJ1-1, the complete variable domain reads GAGVSQSPRYKVTKRGQDVALRCDPISGHVSLYWYRQALGQGPEFLTYFNYEAQQDKSGLPNDRFSAERPEGSISTLTIQRTEQRDSAMYRCASQVRMNTEAFFGQGTRLTVV.

There are a few counts of this clonotype. This sequence joins TRBV20-1 and TRBJ2-4; perhaps TRBD1 as D (6 bases). Judging by the DNA end, TRBJ2-7 fits better; the J call may be wrong. Germline CDR1 is DFQATT and CDR2 is SNEGSKA (reference sequence). This CDR3 contains 15 residues. The CDR3 DNA sequence: TGCAGTGCTAGGACGGTTGAGGGGGTAAACTACGAGCAGTACTTC. Translating it yields CSARTVEGVNYEQYF.

The rearrangement uses TRBV20-1 and TRBJ2-4; a possible D gene is TRBD2 (5 bases). The better agreement between TRBJ2-5 and the DNA end casts doubt on the J call. Germline V gene lookup returns CDR1 DFQATT and CDR2 SNEGSKA (reference sequence). The CDR3 spans 13 residues. CDR3 protein: CSAPRGSKETQYF. CDR3 nucleotide sequence: TGCAGTGCGCCGCGAGGGTCCAAAGAGACCCAGTACTTC.

Regarding this clonotype: A much larger clone lies one base from this, so it may be a read error. The V gene is TRBV29-1, the J gene TRBJ2-1; the D gene is possibly TRBD2 (6 bases). Trimming removed 6 bases from V and 7 bases from J, with 13 bases in between. This CDR3 is built from 12 residues. Germline V gene sequence: CDR1 SQVTM, CDR2 ANQGSEA. The CDR3 sequence is CSVLSGGNEQFF. The CDR3 DNA reads as TGCAGCGTCCTCTCCGGGGGTAATGAGCAGTTCTTC.

The chain combines TRBV30 with TRBJ2-1, with D tentatively TRBD2 (6 bases). The DNA matches TRBJ2-7 better at its end, which makes the J call doubtful. This CDR3 contains 15 residues. CDR1 is GTSNPN and CDR2 is SVGIG in the germline V gene (reference sequence). In DNA, the CDR3 is TGTGCCTGGAAAGCTTCCGGGGGATCGGGCTACGAGCAGTACTTC. Its protein product is CAWKASGGSGYEQYF.

A note on this clonotype: The junction differs from germline at one of its ends, possibly a read error. The gene calls are TRBV5-1 and TRBJ1-4; D unclear. This CDR3 comprises 15 residues. Per the germline V gene, CDR1 is SGHRS and CDR2 is YFSETQ. The CDR3 DNA follows: TGCGCCAGCAGGCCCTCGGTCCTAGAGAATGAAAAGCTGTTTTTT. This translates into CASRPSVLENEKLFF.

This clonotype was seen a handful of times. The V gene is TRBV9, the J gene TRBJ2-2; D might be TRBD1 (5 bases). In germline, CDR1 is SGDLS, CDR2 YYNGEE. V was trimmed by 4 bases and J by 0 bases, leaving 19 bases between them. The length of the CDR3 is 18 residues. The CDR3 reads CASSPRQYLHANTGELFF. In DNA, the CDR3 is TGTGCCAGCAGCCCCAGACAGTATCTACACGCGAACACCGGGGAGCTGTTTTTT.

The gene calls are TRBV20-1 and TRBJ2-5, with 8 bases matching TRBD2. Germline trimming cut 1 base from V and 8 bases from J; bases unmatched to any gene: 9. Germline V CDR1 and CDR2: DFQATT, SNEGSKA (reference sequence). The CDR3 consists of 14 residues. The CDR3 loop is CSARAWTSSTTQYF. DNA for the CDR3: TGCAGTGCTAGAGCCTGGACTAGCTCGACCACCCAGTACTTC.

This clonotype was counted a few times. The chain carries TRBV7-3 and TRBJ2-5; 8 positions match TRBD2. V lost 5 bases, J lost 4 bases, and 9 bases stayed unmatched. The CDR3 consists of 15 residues. The germline V gene encodes CDR1 SGHTA and CDR2 FQGTGA. CDR3 DNA: TGTGCCAGCAGCAAAAACGGGGGGGCAGGAGAGACCCAGTACTTC. Its protein is CASSKNGGAGETQYF.

The rearrangement uses TRBV3-1 and TRBJ1-1; the D gene is possibly TRBD1 (6 bases). Germline CDR1 LGHDT, CDR2 YNNKEL (reference sequence). This CDR3 spans 12 amino acids. Trimming took off 8 bases at V and 8 bases at J, with 15 bases between the two ends. CDR3 coding DNA: TGTGCCAGCCAAGGACCCGGGACAGAAGCTTTCTTT. Translated: CASQGPGTEAFF.

The chain employs TRBV10-2 and TRBJ2-3; D gene unclear. Germline V gives CDR1 WSHSY, CDR2 SAAADI. V gave up 4 bases and J gave up 5 bases, with 16 bases separating them. This CDR3 is built from 15 residues. The chain's CDR3 is CASSVTDLPGDTQYF. CDR3 bases: TGCGCCAGCAGTGTCACAGACCTACCGGGAGATACGCAGTATTTT.

This clonotype was detected a few times. J is TRBJ2-5 and V is TRBV5-1, with D possibly TRBD1 on 6 matching bases. Trimming removed 4 bases from V and 1 base from J, with 14 bases in between. CDR3 size: 15 residues. The germline V gene has CDR1 SGHRS and CDR2 YFSETQ. The CDR3 region is CASSPQGSFQETQYF. In DNA form, the CDR3 reads TGCGCCAGCAGCCCTCAGGGGAGCTTCCAAGAGACCCAGTACTTC. The complete variable domain, with remaining parts taken from reference TRBV5-1 and TRBJ2-5, reads KAGVTQTPRYLIKTRGQQVTLSCSPISGHRSVSWYQQTPGQGLQFLFEYFSETQRNKGNFPGRFSGRQFSNSRSEMNVSTLELGDSALYLCASSPQGSFQETQYFGPGTRLLVL.

The V gene is TRBV28, the J gene TRBJ2-3; D perhaps matches TRBD1 (6 bases). CDR1 MDHEN and CDR2 SYDVKM come from the germline V gene. Trimming stripped 6 bases from V and 3 bases from J, with 10 bases between. The CDR3 has 13 residues. The DNA for the CDR3 is TGTGCCAGCAGACAGACAGGAACAGATACGCAGTATTTT. Its protein is CASRQTGTDTQYF.